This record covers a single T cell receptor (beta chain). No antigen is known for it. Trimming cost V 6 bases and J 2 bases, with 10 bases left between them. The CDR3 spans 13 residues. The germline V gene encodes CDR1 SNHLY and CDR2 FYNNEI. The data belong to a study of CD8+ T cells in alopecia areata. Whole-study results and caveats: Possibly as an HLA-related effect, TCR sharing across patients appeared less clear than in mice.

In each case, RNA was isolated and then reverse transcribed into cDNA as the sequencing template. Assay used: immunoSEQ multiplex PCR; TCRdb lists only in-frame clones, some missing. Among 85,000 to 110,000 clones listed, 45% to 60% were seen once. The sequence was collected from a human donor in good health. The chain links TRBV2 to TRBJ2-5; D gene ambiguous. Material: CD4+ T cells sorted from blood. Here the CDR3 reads CASSFEVQETQYF. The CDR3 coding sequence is TGTGCCAGCAGCTTTGAGGTACAAGAGACCCAGTACTTC.